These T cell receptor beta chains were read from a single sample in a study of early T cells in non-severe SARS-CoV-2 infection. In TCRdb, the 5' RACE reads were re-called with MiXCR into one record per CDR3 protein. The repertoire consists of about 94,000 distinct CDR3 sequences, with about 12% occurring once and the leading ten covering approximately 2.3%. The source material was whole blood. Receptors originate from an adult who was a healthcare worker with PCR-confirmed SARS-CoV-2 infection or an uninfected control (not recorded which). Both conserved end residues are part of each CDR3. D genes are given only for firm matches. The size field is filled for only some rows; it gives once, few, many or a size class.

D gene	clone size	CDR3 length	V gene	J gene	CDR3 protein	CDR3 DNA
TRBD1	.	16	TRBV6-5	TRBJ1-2	CASSYAGQGTNYGYTF	TGTGCCAGCAGTTATGCGGGACAGGGAACTAACTATGGCTACACCTTC
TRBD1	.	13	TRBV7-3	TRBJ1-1	CASSNTGGTEAFF	TGTGCCAGCAGCAACACAGGGGGGACTGAAGCTTTCTTT
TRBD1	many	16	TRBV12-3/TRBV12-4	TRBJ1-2	CASSSSDRRGPGGYTF	TGTGCCAGCAGTTCCTCGGACAGGAGGGGACCAGGTGGCTACACCTTC
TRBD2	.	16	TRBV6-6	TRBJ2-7	CASTEAGGRGFYEQYF	TGTGCCAGCACTGAAGCGGGGGGGCGGGGCTTCTACGAGCAGTACTTC
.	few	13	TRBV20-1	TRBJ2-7	CSTRTLGAYEQYF	TGCAGTACCAGGACCCTGGGGGCCTACGAGCAGTACTTC
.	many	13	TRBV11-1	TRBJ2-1	CASSWTDRNEQFF	TGTGCCAGCAGCTGGACCGATCGTAATGAGCAGTTCTTC
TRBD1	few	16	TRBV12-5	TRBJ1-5	CASGLPSTGGNQPQHF	TGTGCTAGTGGTTTGCCCTCGACAGGGGGCAATCAGCCCCAGCATTTT
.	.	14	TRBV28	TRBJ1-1	CASSPPGAPTEAFF	TGTGCCAGCAGTCCCCCGGGGGCGCCCACTGAAGCTTTCTTT
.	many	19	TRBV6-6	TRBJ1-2	CASSYSSGWNLRANYGYTF	TGTGCCAGCAGTTACTCGTCAGGGTGGAATCTACGGGCTAACTATGGCTACACCTTC
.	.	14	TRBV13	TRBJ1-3	CASSSQGNWGTIYF	TGTGCCAGCAGCTCCCAGGGGAACTGGGGCACCATATATTTT
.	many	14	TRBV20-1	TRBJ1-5	CSARVSDGNQPQHF	TGCAGTGCTAGAGTGTCAGATGGAAATCAGCCCCAGCATTTT
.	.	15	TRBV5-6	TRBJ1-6	CASSWAYRVDSPLHF	TGTGCCAGCAGCTGGGCGTATAGAGTTGATTCACCCCTCCACTTT
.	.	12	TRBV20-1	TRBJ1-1	CSARGENTEAFF	TGCAGTGCTAGAGGGGAGAACACTGAAGCTTTCTTT
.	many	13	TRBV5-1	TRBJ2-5	CASSYRPMETQYF	TGCGCCAGCAGCTACCGGCCGATGGAGACCCAGTACTTC
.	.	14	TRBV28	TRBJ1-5	CASSLLGRYQPQHF	TGTGCCAGCAGTTTACTGGGGCGCTATCAGCCCCAGCATTTT
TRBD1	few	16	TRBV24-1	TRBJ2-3	CATSPGQGRFTDTQYF	TGTGCCACCAGTCCGGGACAGGGCCGATTCACAGATACGCAGTATTTT
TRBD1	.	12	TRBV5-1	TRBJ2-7	CASSGDRYEQYF	TGCGCCAGCAGCGGGGACAGATACGAGCAGTACTTC
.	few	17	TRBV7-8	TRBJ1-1	CASSLEGAGFRNTEAFF	TGTGCCAGCAGCTTAGAAGGGGCAGGATTTCGGAACACTGAAGCTTTCTTT
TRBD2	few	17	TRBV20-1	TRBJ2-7	CSARDPRTSGGRNEQYF	TGCAGTGCTAGAGATCCAAGGACTAGCGGGGGACGAAACGAGCAGTACTTC
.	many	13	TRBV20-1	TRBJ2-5	CSATRTVRETQYF	TGCAGTGCTACCAGGACAGTGCGAGAGACCCAGTACTTC
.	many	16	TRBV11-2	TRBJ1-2	CASSLDRTGANYGYTF	TGTGCCAGCAGCTTAGATCGGACGGGAGCTAACTATGGCTACACCTTC
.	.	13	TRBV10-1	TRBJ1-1	CASSDQENTEAFF	TGCGCCAGCAGTGATCAGGAGAACACTGAAGCTTTCTTT
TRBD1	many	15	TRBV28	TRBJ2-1	CASSFRTGLYDEQFF	TGTGCCAGCAGTTTCCGGACAGGCTTGTACGATGAGCAGTTCTTC
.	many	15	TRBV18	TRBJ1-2	CASSPGSGTVYGYTF	TGTGCCAGCTCACCGGGTTCCGGGACGGTCTATGGCTACACCTTC
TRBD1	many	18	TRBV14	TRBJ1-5	CASSNRDRSNYSNQPQHF	TGTGCCAGCAGCAACCGGGACAGATCCAATTATAGCAATCAGCCCCAGCATTTT
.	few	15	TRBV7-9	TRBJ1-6	CASSPKSSTNSPLHF	TGTGCCAGCAGCCCAAAGTCAAGCACGAATTCACCCCTCCACTTT
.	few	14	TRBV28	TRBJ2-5	CASSPRRTAETQYF	TGTGCCAGCAGTCCCCGCCGGACAGCAGAGACCCAGTACTTC
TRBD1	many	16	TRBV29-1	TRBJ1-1	CSVEEWDRGMNTEAFF	TGCAGCGTTGAAGAATGGGACAGGGGGATGAACACTGAAGCTTTCTTT
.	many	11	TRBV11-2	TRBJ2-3	CASTNLDTQYF	TGTGCCAGCACCAACCTCGATACGCAGTATTTT
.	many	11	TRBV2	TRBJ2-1	CASSESNEQFF	TGTGCCAGCAGTGAGAGTAATGAGCAGTTCTTC
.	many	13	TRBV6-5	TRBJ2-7	CASSEAQTYEQYF	TGTGCCAGCAGTGAGGCACAGACCTACGAGCAGTACTTC
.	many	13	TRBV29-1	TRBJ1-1	CSSRSERNTEAFF	TGCAGCTCGCGGTCGGAGAGGAACACTGAAGCTTTCTTT
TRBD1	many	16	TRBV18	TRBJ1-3	CASSPKTGEAGNTIYF	TGTGCCAGCTCACCCAAGACAGGGGAAGCTGGAAACACCATATATTTT
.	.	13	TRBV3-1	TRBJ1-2	CASSPKINYGYTF	TGTGCCAGCAGCCCGAAAATAAACTATGGCTACACCTTC
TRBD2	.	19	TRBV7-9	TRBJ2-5	CASSLMAVSGGSGQETQYF	TGTGCCAGCAGCTTGATGGCGGTTAGCGGGGGAAGCGGACAAGAGACCCAGTACTTC
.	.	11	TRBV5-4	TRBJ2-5	CASGGLETQYF	TGTGCCAGCGGAGGGTTAGAGACCCAGTACTTC
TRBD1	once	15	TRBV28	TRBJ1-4	CASSASGTGEEKLFF	TGTGCCAGTTCTGCGTCCGGGACAGGGGAAGAAAAACTGTTTTTT
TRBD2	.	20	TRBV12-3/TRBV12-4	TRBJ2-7	CASSHFGRGLAGAKSYEQYF	TGTGCCAGCAGCCACTTTGGCCGGGGACTAGCGGGGGCCAAATCCTACGAGCAGTACTTC
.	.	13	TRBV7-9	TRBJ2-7	CASSSTLRDEQYF	TGTGCCAGCAGCTCGACCTTAAGGGACGAGCAGTACTTC